This entry lists 14 T cell receptor beta chains sequenced from one sample in a study of Graves' ophthalmopathy and Graves' hyperthyroidism. Amplification of TCR beta CDR3 regions used RNA transcripts. Second-round multiplex PCR followed a first-round RT-PCR using HTBI primers. TCRdb processed the multiplex PCR reads anew with MiXCR; each CDR3 protein has one entry. The sample records roughly 700,000 distinct CDR3 sequences, 35% to 50% being singletons. Source material: peripheral blood. Receptor source: an adult man with Graves' ophthalmopathy.

About this clonotype: A much larger clonotype is one base distant, so this may be a read error. This chain uses TRBV7-3 with TRBJ1-2; 9 bases match TRBD1. Germline values: CDR1 SGHTA, CDR2 FQGTGA. The CDR3 extends over 13 amino acids. In DNA, the CDR3 is TGTGTCAGCAGCCGGGACAGGGCAGGAGGCTACACCTTC. Protein sequence: CVSSRDRAGGYTF. Full variable domain (missing parts from reference TRBV7-3 and TRBJ1-2): GAGVSQTPSNKVTEKGKYVELRCDPISGHTALYWYRQSLGQGPEFLIYFQGTGAADDSGLPNDRFFAVRPEGSVSTLKIQRTERGDSAVYLCVSSRDRAGGYTFGSGTRLTVV.

This clonotype was counted between two and nine times. The gene calls are TRBV5-1 and TRBJ2-2; TRBD1 is a possible D gene (6 bases). Germline V gene sequence: CDR1 SGHRS, CDR2 YFSETQ. Trimming shortened V by 4 bases and J by 4 bases, and 20 bases separated the two germline ends. The CDR3 is 17 amino acids. CDR3 region: CASSPSPSGQVTGELFF. In DNA form, the CDR3 reads TGCGCCAGCAGCCCAAGCCCCTCGGGACAAGTCACCGGGGAGCTGTTTTTT.

This clonotype was found many times. The J gene is TRBJ1-2, the V gene TRBV29-1, with 7 bases identical to TRBD1. CDR3 length: 13 residues. V lost 4 bases, J lost 3 bases, and 5 bases stayed unmatched. Germline lookup yields CDR1 SQVTM and CDR2 ANQGSEA. CDR3 nucleotide sequence: TGCAGCGTTGGAGGGGGCTACGACTATGGCTACACCTTC. It yields the protein CSVGGGYDYGYTF.

The rearrangement joins TRBV4-3 to TRBJ2-5; TRBD2 matches at 9 bases. In germline, CDR1 is LGHNA, CDR2 YSLEER. CDR3 size: 15 residues. The trim removed 3 bases at V and 1 base at J, leaving 3 bases unmatched. The CDR3 protein is CASSHRLAVQETQYF. The DNA of the CDR3 is TGCGCCAGCAGCCACCGACTAGCGGTCCAAGAGACCCAGTACTTC.

This clonotype turned up a few times. The CDR3, as DNA: TGTGCCAGCAGCCCCCGCGTCACCGGGGAGCTGTTTTTT. Protein product: CASSPRVTGELFF. The rearrangement joins TRBV25-1 to TRBJ2-2; D remains unclear. The CDR3 extends over 13 amino acids. CDR1 MGHDK and CDR2 SYGVNS come from the germline V gene. Trimming pared 6 bases from V and 4 bases from J, leaving 9 bases between.

The V and J genes are TRBV5-1 and TRBJ2-5; tentatively, D is TRBD1 (6 bases). V was trimmed by 3 bases and J by 1 base, leaving 16 bases between them. Germline CDR1 and CDR2: SGHRS and YFSETQ. The CDR3 totals 16 residues. CDR3 in amino acids: CASSSKNRAGQETQYF. The CDR3 nucleotides are TGCGCCAGCAGCTCAAAGAACAGGGCCGGCCAAGAGACCCAGTACTTC.

This rearrangement joins TRBV29-1 to TRBJ2-3; D is tentatively TRBD1 or TRBD2 (5 bases each). Trimming stripped 4 bases from V and 0 bases from J, with 14 bases between. CDR3 length: 15 amino acids. Germline CDR1 is SQVTM and CDR2 is ANQGSEA. The CDR3 spells CSVALLWDSTDTQYF. Here the CDR3 DNA reads TGCAGCGTTGCCCTACTTTGGGACAGCACAGATACGCAGTATTTT.

With respect to this clonotype: The CDR3 end shows no conserved phenylalanine or tryptophan, and so a read error is likely. The chain joins TRBV7-2 to TRBJ2-5; TRBD1 matches 10 bases. V shed 3 bases, J shed 4 bases, and the junction held 2 bases outside the gene matches. CDR3 length: 14 residues. Looked up from germline, CDR1 is SGHTA and CDR2 is FQGNSA. The CDR3 loop reads CASSLTGGGETQYC. CDR3 DNA sequence: TGTGCCAGCAGCTTGACAGGGGGCGGAGAGACCCAGTACTGC.

This clonotype was seen only a few times. The genes are TRBV7-2 and TRBJ2-2, with 15 bases lining up with TRBD2. CDR3 length equals 18 residues. Germline CDR1 SGHTA, CDR2 FQGNSA. The V segment lost 6 bases and the J segment 1 base; nucleotides outside the gene matches: 6. Written as DNA, the CDR3 is TGTGCCAGCAGGCCCCCGGGACTAGCGGGAGGGAACACCGGGGAGCTGTTTTTT. This translates into CASRPPGLAGGNTGELFF.

To note about this clonotype: The conserved closing phenylalanine or tryptophan is absent in this CDR3, likely reflecting a read error. The DNA is left out, because the CDR3 cannot be placed on it with certainty; the CDR3 is given as TCRdb lists it. The genes are TRBV2 and TRBJ1-6. Counting both end residues, the CDR3 totals 11 amino acids. Germline CDR1 is SNHLY and CDR2 is FYNNEI. The CDR3 region is CASSEGSGGAL.

This sequence joins TRBV3-1 and TRBJ2-7; TRBD1 is a possible D gene (5 bases). The CDR3 has 14 residues. The germline V gene has CDR1 LGHDT and CDR2 YNNKEL (reference sequence). With 1 base removed from V and 6 bases from J, the gap between germline ends came to 13 bases. CDR3 sequence: CASSQGVDTAEQYF. The CDR3 region has the DNA TGTGCCAGCAGCCAAGGCGTGGACACCGCCGAGCAGTACTTC.

A few counts support this clonotype. V gene TRBV7-9 combines with J gene TRBJ1-1, with a tentative D call TRBD1 (6 bases). Germline lookup yields CDR1 SEHNR and CDR2 FQNEAQ (reference sequence). Trimming left V 3 bases short and J 11 bases short, with 13 bases between. The CDR3 has 12 residues. In DNA, the CDR3 is TGTGCCAGCAGCTTGACAAGGGACAAGGCTTTCTTT. Its translation: CASSLTRDKAFF.

To note about this clonotype: An end of the junction differs from the germline gene, which may be a read error. The gene calls are TRBV25-1 and TRBJ1-5; D is ambiguous. CDR1 is MGHDK, CDR2 SYGVNS, per germline. The CDR3 contains 14 residues. CDR3 DNA: TGTGCCTGCAGTGCTCCTGCCCTCAATCAGCCCCAGCATTTT. Amino acids: CACSAPALNQPQHF. Full variable domain (rest looked up from reference TRBV25-1 and TRBJ1-5): EADIYQTPRYLVIGTGKKITLECSQTMGHDKMYWYQQDPGMELHLIHYSYGVNSTEKGDLSSESTVSRIRTEHFPLTLESARPSHTSQYLCACSAPALNQPQHFGDGTRLSIL.

Comment on this clonotype: An end of the junction differs from the germline gene, which may be a read error. The J gene is TRBJ2-5, the V gene TRBV10-3, with D possibly being TRBD1 (6 bases). Germline values: CDR1 ENHRY, CDR2 SYGVKD. The CDR3 extends over 16 amino acids. The CDR3 here is CASSYSQGGVQETQYF. The CDR3 DNA is TGTGCCAGCAGTTACTCACAGGGTGGAGTGCAAGAGACCCAGTACTTC.